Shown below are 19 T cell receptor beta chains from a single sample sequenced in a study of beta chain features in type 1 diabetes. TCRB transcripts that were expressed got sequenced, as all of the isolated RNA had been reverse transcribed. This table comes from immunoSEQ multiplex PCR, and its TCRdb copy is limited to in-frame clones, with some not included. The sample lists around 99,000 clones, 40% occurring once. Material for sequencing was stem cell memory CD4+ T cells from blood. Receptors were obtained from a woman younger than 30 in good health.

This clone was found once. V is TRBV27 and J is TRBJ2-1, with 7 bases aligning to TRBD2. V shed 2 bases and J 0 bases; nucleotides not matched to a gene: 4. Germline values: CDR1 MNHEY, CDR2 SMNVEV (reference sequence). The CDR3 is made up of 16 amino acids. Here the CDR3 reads CASSLGAGSSYNEQFF. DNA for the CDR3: TGTGCCAGCAGTTTAGGAGCGGGAAGCTCCTACAATGAGCAGTTCTTC.

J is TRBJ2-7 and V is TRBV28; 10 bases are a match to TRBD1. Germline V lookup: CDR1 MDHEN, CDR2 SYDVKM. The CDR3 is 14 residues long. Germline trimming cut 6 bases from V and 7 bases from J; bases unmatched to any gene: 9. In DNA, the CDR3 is TGTGCCAGCAGCGCCCCGGGACAGGGGCGAGAGCAGTACTTC. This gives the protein CASSAPGQGREQYF.

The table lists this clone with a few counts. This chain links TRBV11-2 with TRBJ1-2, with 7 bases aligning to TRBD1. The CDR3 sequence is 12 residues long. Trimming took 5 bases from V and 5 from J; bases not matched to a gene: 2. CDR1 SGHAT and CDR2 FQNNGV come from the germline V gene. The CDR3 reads CASSAQGYGYTF. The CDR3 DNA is TGTGCCAGCAGCGCACAGGGGTATGGCTACACCTTC.

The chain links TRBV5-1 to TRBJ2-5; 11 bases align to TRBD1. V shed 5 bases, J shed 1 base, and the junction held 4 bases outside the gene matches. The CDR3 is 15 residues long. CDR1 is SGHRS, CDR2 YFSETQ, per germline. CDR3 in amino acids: CASRQGTGGQETQYF. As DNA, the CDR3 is TGCGCCAGCAGACAGGGGACAGGGGGCCAAGAGACCCAGTACTTC.

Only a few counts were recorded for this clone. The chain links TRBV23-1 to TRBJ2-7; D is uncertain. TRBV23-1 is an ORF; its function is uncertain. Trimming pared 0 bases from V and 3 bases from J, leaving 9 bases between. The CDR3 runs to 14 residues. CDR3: CASSQSTGVYEQYF. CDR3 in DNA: TGCGCCAGCAGTCAATCGACTGGTGTCTACGAGCAGTACTTC.

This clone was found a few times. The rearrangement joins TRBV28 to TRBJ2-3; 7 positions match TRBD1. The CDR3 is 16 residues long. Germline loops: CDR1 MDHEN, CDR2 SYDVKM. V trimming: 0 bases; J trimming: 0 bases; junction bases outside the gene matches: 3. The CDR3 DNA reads TGTGCCAGCAGTTTATGGGGACAGTCAAGCACAGATACGCAGTATTTT. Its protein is CASSLWGQSSTDTQYF.

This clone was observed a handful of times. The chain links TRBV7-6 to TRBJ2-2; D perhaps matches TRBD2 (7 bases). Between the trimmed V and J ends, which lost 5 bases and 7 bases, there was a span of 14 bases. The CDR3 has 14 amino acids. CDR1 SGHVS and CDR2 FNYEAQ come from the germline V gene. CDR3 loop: CASSPRGAGGELFF. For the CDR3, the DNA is TGTGCCAGCAGCCCCCGGGGGGCAGGCGGGGAGCTGTTTTTT.

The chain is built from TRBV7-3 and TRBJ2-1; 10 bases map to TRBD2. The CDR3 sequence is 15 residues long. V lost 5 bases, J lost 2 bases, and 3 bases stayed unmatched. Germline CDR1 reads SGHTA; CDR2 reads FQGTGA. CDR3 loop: CASSTLAGAYNEQFF. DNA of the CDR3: TGTGCCAGCAGCACGCTAGCGGGGGCCTACAATGAGCAGTTCTTC. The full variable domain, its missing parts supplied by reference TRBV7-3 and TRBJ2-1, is GAGVSQTPSNKVTEKGKYVELRCDPISGHTALYWYRQSLGQGPEFLIYFQGTGAADDSGLPNDRFFAVRPEGSVSTLKIQRTERGDSAVYLCASSTLAGAYNEQFFGPGTRLTVL.

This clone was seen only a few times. CDR3 protein: CASSYLLAGGPYEQYF. CDR3 nucleotides: TGTGCCAGCAGTTACCTCCTAGCGGGAGGCCCCTACGAGCAGTACTTC. The chain uses TRBV6-5 and TRBJ2-7; 11 bases match TRBD2. CDR1 is MNHEY, CDR2 SVGAGI, per germline. V shed 2 bases and J 2 bases; nucleotides not matched to a gene: 5. This CDR3 comprises 16 residues.

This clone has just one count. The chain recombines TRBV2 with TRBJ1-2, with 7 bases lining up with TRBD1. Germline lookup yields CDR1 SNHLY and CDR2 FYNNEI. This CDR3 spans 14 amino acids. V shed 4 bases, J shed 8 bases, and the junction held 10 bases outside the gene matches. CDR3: CASSVRGPQGGYTF. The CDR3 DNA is TGTGCCAGCAGTGTGCGGGGTCCACAGGGGGGCTACACCTTC. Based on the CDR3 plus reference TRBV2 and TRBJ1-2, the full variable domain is EPEVTQTPSHQVTQMGQEVILRCVPISNHLYFYWYRQILGQKVEFLVSFYNNEISEKSEIFDDQFSVERPDGSNFTLKIRSTKLEDSAMYFCASSVRGPQGGYTFGSGTRLTVV.

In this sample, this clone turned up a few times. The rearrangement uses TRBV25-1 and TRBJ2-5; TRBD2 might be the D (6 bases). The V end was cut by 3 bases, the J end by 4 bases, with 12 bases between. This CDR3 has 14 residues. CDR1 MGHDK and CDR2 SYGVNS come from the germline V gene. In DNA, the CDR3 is TGTGCCAGCAGTGAGTCAGGGAGGCGAGAGACCCAGTACTTC. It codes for CASSESGRRETQYF.

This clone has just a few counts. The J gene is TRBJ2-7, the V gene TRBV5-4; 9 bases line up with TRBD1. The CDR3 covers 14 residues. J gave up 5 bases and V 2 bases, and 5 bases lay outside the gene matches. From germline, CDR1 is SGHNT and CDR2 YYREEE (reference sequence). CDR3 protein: CASSLQGASDEQYF. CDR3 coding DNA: TGTGCCAGCAGCTTACAGGGGGCTAGCGACGAGCAGTACTTC.

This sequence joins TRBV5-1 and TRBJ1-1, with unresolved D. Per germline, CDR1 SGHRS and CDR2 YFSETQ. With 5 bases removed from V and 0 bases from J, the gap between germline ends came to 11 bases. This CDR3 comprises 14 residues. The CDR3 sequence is CASSLDGMNTEAFF. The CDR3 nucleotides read TGCGCCAGCAGTTTAGACGGGATGAACACTGAAGCTTTCTTT.

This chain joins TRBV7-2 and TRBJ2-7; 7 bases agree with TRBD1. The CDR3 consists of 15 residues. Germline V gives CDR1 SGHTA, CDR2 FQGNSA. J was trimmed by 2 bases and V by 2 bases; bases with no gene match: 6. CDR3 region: CASSLYRQGPYEQYF. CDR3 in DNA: TGTGCCAGCAGCTTATACAGACAGGGCCCCTACGAGCAGTACTTC.

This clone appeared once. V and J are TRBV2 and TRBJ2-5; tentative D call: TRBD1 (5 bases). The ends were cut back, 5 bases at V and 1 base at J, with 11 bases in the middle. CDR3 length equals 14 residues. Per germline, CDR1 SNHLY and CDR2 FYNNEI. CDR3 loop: CASSSAGSQETQYF. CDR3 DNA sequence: TGTGCCAGCAGTTCGGCAGGGTCCCAAGAGACCCAGTACTTC.

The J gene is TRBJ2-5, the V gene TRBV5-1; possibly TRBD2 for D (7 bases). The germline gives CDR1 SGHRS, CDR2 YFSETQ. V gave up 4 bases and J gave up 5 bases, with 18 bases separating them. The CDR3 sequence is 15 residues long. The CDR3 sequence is CASSLGGGRSETQYF. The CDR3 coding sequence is TGCGCCAGCAGCCTGGGGGGCGGGAGAAGTGAGACCCAGTACTTC.

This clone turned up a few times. The CDR3 loop is CASSLDRGGRNTIYF. The CDR3 DNA follows: TGTGCCAGCAGCCTAGACAGGGGCGGTCGAAACACCATATATTTT. The chain has TRBV28 and TRBJ1-3, with TRBD1 matching 8 bases. Trimming took 6 bases from V and 5 from J; bases not matched to a gene: 9. CDR1 is MDHEN and CDR2 is SYDVKM in the germline V gene. This CDR3 comprises 15 residues.

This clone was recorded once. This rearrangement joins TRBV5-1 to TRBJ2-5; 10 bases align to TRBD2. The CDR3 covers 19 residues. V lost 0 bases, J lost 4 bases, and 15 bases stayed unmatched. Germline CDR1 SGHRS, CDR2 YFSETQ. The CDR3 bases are TGCGCCAGCAGCTTGGCCCTTGGGGGCGTCCTAGCGGGAGTAGAGACCCAGTACTTC. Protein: CASSLALGGVLAGVETQYF.

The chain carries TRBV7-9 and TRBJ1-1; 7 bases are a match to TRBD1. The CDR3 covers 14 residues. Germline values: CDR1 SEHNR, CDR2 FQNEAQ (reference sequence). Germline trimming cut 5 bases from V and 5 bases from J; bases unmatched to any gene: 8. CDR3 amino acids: CASSATGVGTEAFF. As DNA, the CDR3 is TGTGCCAGCAGCGCAACAGGGGTGGGGACTGAAGCTTTCTTT.